Listed here are 9 T cell receptor beta chains from one sample, sequenced in a study of vaccination and CD4 T cells after COVID-19. Treatment here: approximately nine-day PBMC culture with coronavirus spike peptide pools or control peptides (ViraFEST assay). Researchers used the Oncomine TCR Beta short-read assay to sequence DNA from cultured CD4+ T cells. Each CDR3 protein gets one entry after TCRdb re-called the PCR reads with MiXCR. Of some 20,000 distinct CDR3 sequences in the sample, roughly 46% are singletons; the top ten hold around 6.6%. These TCRs' antigens remain unknown. The sample consisted of CD4+ T cells from blood, cultured in vitro, taken before SARS-CoV-2 vaccination. These TCRs come from a human donor who had recovered from COVID-19.

The chain couples TRBV7-2 to TRBJ1-1, with 7 bases lining up with TRBD1. The CDR3 extends over 13 amino acids. The junction had 8 bases not matched to a gene; V was cut back by 5 bases and J by 8 bases. The germline gives CDR1 SGHTA, CDR2 FQGNSA. The CDR3 here is CASSGHRGSEAFF. The CDR3 DNA sequence: TGTGCCAGCAGCGGTCACAGGGGCTCCGAAGCTTTCTTT.

The genes are TRBV11-2 and TRBJ2-5; 10 bases agree with TRBD1. V lost 3 bases and J lost 4; bases outside the gene matches: 8. The germline V gene has CDR1 SGHAT and CDR2 FQNNGV. The CDR3 has 16 residues. The CDR3 DNA sequence: TGTGCCAGCAGCTTTTCCGGACAGGGGGGATTAGAGACCCAGTACTTC. It yields the protein CASSFSGQGGLETQYF.

This clonotype was recorded a few times. The chain uses TRBV7-3 and TRBJ2-3, with 13 bases that match TRBD2. The CDR3 sequence is 16 residues long. Germline CDR1 reads SGHTA; CDR2 reads FQGTGA. The V segment lost 4 bases and the J segment 0 bases; nucleotides outside the gene matches: 1. CDR3 amino acids: CASSSGLAGSTDTQYF. The CDR3 coding sequence is TGTGCCAGCAGCTCGGGACTAGCGGGGAGCACAGATACGCAGTATTTT.

V gene TRBV6-5 combines with J gene TRBJ1-1; D possibly corresponds to TRBD1 (5 bases). The length of the CDR3 is 14 residues. Between the trimmed V and J ends, which lost 0 bases and 4 bases, there was a span of 9 bases. In germline, CDR1 is MNHEY, CDR2 SVGAGI. CDR3 sequence (DNA): TGTGCCAGCAGTTACTCGACGGGGGGCACTGAAGCTTTCTTT. Translation: CASSYSTGGTEAFF.

The sample holds one count of this clonotype. V is TRBV6-2 or TRBV6-3 and J is TRBJ1-3; D is ambiguous. Trimming took 4 bases from V and 0 from J, leaving 10 bases between them. There are 15 residues in the CDR3. CDR1 and CDR2 from the germline V gene are MNHEY and SVGEGT. In nucleotides, the CDR3 is TGTGCCAGCAGTTGGTCGGCCACCTCTGGAAACACCATATATTTT. Translation: CASSWSATSGNTIYF.

This chain links TRBV2 with TRBJ1-1; TRBD1 agrees at 9 bases. The CDR3 contains 15 residues. V shed 0 bases and J 6 bases; nucleotides not matched to a gene: 5. CDR1 and CDR2 (germline): SNHLY, FYNNEI. This chain's CDR3 is CASSEADRGSSEAFF. As DNA, the CDR3 is TGTGCCAGCAGTGAAGCGGACAGGGGCTCCTCTGAAGCTTTCTTT.

This rearrangement joins TRBV6-7 to TRBJ2-7, with D possibly TRBD1 on 6 matching bases. TRBV6-7 is filed as an ORF, its function uncertain. V dropped 8 bases and J dropped 4 bases, with 18 bases sitting between them. This CDR3 has 14 amino acids. CDR3 sequence reads: CASPPQGLKYEQYF. The DNA of the CDR3 is TGTGCCAGCCCACCCCAGGGGCTAAAGTACGAGCAGTACTTC.

V and J are TRBV6-2 or TRBV6-3 and TRBJ2-6; 7 nucleotides align to TRBD2. Germline-derived CDR1 and CDR2 are MNHEY and SVGEGT. V lost 4 bases to trimming and J lost 1 base; unmatched junction nucleotides: 7. CDR3 size: 17 residues. CDR3 coding DNA: TGTGCCAGCAGTTCTTATCGGGGGGAATCTGGGGCCAACGTCCTGACTTTC. As protein: CASSSYRGESGANVLTF.

The chain is built from TRBV7-2 and TRBJ2-1; D not resolved. Germline CDR1 SGHTA, CDR2 FQGNSA. The CDR3 sequence is 14 residues long. V dropped 4 bases and J dropped 9 bases, with 16 bases sitting between them. CDR3 amino acids: CASSSHQARGEQFF. In nucleotides, the CDR3 is TGTGCCAGCAGCTCCCATCAAGCCCGCGGTGAGCAGTTCTTC.